This T cell receptor (beta chain) derives from a study of control samples from healthy donors and cancer patients. This clone was seen once. Germline V gene sequence: CDR1 SGHTA, CDR2 FQGNSA. Trimming cost V 4 bases and J 7 bases; bases outside gene matches: 12. The CDR3 spans 15 residues. The assay was immunoSEQ multiplex PCR, and TCRdb's table has in-frame clones only and misses some. This table holds 400,000 to 500,000 clones, 90% found once. The sequenced material came from PBMCs. V is TRBV7-2 and J is TRBJ2-5, with TRBD2 identical over 7 bases. This receptor was obtained from a middle-aged man with head and neck cancer. Here the CDR3 DNA reads TGTGCCAGCAGCTATCCCGGACGGGGGAGGGGGACCCAGTACTTC. Its translation: CASSYPGRGRGTQYF.